A single T cell receptor beta chain is shown here with its context. Its matching antigen is unknown. This sample is part of a study of T-cell memory formation after mild COVID-19. Turning to the study itself: Largely donor-specific sequence clusters came from a couple of donors. General observations from the study: Prior to infection, memory already included some responding clones, suggesting cross-reactive memory joined.

TCRdb reprocessed the 5' RACE reads via MiXCR and lists one record per CDR3 protein. The data show 550,000 to 700,000 distinct CDR3 sequences, about 20% seen once. With 4 bases removed from V and 3 bases from J, the gap between germline ends came to 7 bases. Germline V gives CDR1 KGHSH, CDR2 LQKENI. This CDR3 comprises 13 residues. This sequence was found in an adult woman who had mild COVID-19 (a few samples of this study predate the infection). Cell type and time point are not known. The V gene is TRBV18, the J gene TRBJ2-1; D uncertain. The sequencing sample was made of PBMCs or a T cell subset sorted from them (not recorded which). The CDR3 reads CASSQSYYNEQFF. The CDR3 coding sequence is TGTGCCAGCTCACAGAGTTACTACAATGAGCAGTTCTTC.